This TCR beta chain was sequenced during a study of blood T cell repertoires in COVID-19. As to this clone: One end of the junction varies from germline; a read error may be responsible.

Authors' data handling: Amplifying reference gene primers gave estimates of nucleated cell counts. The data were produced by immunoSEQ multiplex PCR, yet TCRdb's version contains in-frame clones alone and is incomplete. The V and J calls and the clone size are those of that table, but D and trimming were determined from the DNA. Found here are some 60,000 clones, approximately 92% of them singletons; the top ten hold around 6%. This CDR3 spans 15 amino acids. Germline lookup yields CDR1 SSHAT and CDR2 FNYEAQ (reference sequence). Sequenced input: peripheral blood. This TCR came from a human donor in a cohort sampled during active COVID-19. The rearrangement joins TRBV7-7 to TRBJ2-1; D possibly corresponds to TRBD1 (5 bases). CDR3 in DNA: TGTGCTAGCAGCTTATCGTCAGGACACTACAATGAGCAGTTCTTC. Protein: CASSLSSGHYNEQFF.